The clone carrying this TCR beta chain has a handful of counts. The CDR3 has 15 residues. Trimming stripped 6 bases from V and 4 bases from J, with 13 bases between. Germline V gene data show CDR1 as MNHEY and CDR2 as SVGAGI. This sample was included in a study of PD-1 blockade in mismatch repair-deficient tumors. The protocol was immunoSEQ multiplex PCR, while the TCRdb copy is restricted to in-frame clones and leaves out a portion. The table has some 120,000 clones, roughly 86% seen once. Sequenced material: peripheral blood, taken 70 to 73 weeks after starting pembrolizumab. The source of this sequence is an adult with mismatch repair-deficient cancer. This chain links TRBV6-5 with TRBJ2-6; tentative D call: TRBD1 (5 bases). CDR3 DNA sequence: TGTGCCAGCAGACAAGGGGTGGACGGGGCCAACGTCCTGACTTTC. This translates into CASRQGVDGANVLTF.